The 8 T cell receptor beta chains given below trace back to one sample, sequenced in a study of cytomegalovirus exposure and HLA in healthy donors. The PCR ran on 60 Vbeta and 13 Jbeta primers. Only in-frame clones appear in the TCRdb table, and some are missing; sequencing was by immunoSEQ multiplex PCR. The table records fewer than 250,000 clones, almost 80% of them present only once. The sample taken for sequencing was PBMCs. These receptors originate from a male donor in good health and CMV-seronegative.

The V gene is TRBV5-1, the J gene TRBJ2-7; possibly TRBD2 for D (5 bases). Germline V gives CDR1 SGHRS, CDR2 YFSETQ. The CDR3 loop spans 13 amino acids. The V end was cut by 5 bases, the J end by 3 bases, with 12 bases between. The DNA of the CDR3 is TGCGCCAGCAGGTTACAAGGGAGCTACGAGCAGTACTTC. It specifies CASRLQGSYEQYF.

The CDR3 loop is CARADYYGYTF. The CDR3 DNA reads as TGTGCCCGAGCGGACTACTATGGCTACACCTTC. V gene TRBV5-3 combines with J gene TRBJ1-2; no reliable D call. TRBV5-3 is marked as an open reading frame, function uncertain. The germline V and J ends were trimmed by 10 bases and 3 bases, with 10 bases remaining between them. There are 11 residues in the CDR3.

This rearrangement joins TRBV19 to TRBJ1-5, with D unclear. Trimming shortened V by 2 bases and J by 0 bases, and 14 bases separated the two germline ends. Germline loops: CDR1 LNHDA, CDR2 SQIVND (reference sequence). The CDR3 contains 17 residues. CDR3 DNA: TGTGCCAGTAGTATACCCCGACAACTCGCTAGCAATCAGCCCCAGCATTTT. This sequence encodes CASSIPRQLASNQPQHF.

The V call is TRBV7-9, the J call TRBJ1-1, with a tentative D call TRBD1 (5 bases). This CDR3 comprises 13 residues. V was trimmed by 2 bases and J by 4 bases, leaving 8 bases between them. CDR1 is SEHNR, CDR2 FQNEAQ, per germline (reference sequence). This CDR3 is CASSLQGVTEAFF. The CDR3 DNA reads TGTGCCAGCAGCTTACAGGGTGTCACTGAAGCTTTCTTT.

The rearrangement joins TRBV2 to TRBJ1-1; D is unresolved. The germline V gene encodes CDR1 SNHLY and CDR2 FYNNEI. V lost 5 bases and J 0 bases, leaving 13 bases between the germline ends. This CDR3 is built from 15 residues. The CDR3, as DNA: TGTGCCAGCAGTAGCGGGCCAGCTATGAACACTGAAGCTTTCTTT. Residues: CASSSGPAMNTEAFF.

The chain recombines TRBV7-9 with TRBJ1-1; a weak D match, TRBD1 (6 bases). Germline V gene data show CDR1 as SEHNR and CDR2 as FQNEAQ (reference sequence). This CDR3 has 14 amino acids. Trimming removed 6 bases at V and 4 bases at J, with 15 bases between. As DNA, the CDR3 is TGTGCCAGCAGGGGCGGAGTAGGGGGCACTGAAGCTTTCTTT. It is translated as CASRGGVGGTEAFF. Full variable domain (missing parts from reference TRBV7-9 and TRBJ1-1): DTGVSQNPRHKITKRGQNVTFRCDPISEHNRLYWYRQTLGQGPEFLTYFQNEAQLEKSRLLSDRFSAERPKGSFSTLEIQRTEQGDSAMYLCASRGGVGGTEAFFGQGTRLTVV.

The rearrangement links TRBV11-3 to TRBJ1-1; 9 nucleotides match TRBD1. Germline CDR1 SGHNT, CDR2 YENEEA. The CDR3 runs to 14 residues. The junction had 1 base not matched to a gene; V was cut back by 1 base and J by 4 bases. The CDR3 DNA reads as TGTGCCAGCAGCTTAGGACAGGGGGGCACTGAAGCTTTCTTT. Protein sequence: CASSLGQGGTEAFF.

The chain couples TRBV4-3 to TRBJ2-1; possibly TRBD1 for D (7 bases). The CDR3 runs to 17 residues. Germline CDR1 and CDR2: LGHNA and YSLEER. V was clipped by 0 bases and J by 5 bases, with 17 bases between them. CDR3 protein: CASSQDGGGGWNNEQFF. DNA of the CDR3: TGCGCCAGCAGCCAAGATGGAGGAGGGGGCTGGAACAATGAGCAGTTCTTC.